The present TCR beta chain was sequenced within a study of blood T cell repertoires in COVID-19. Study as a whole: Sources were T cells, B-cell-depleted T cells, or PBMCs; the material itself was cDNA or gDNA.

The Seattle patients joined while their infection was active and were tracked longitudinally afterward. The assay was immunoSEQ multiplex PCR, and TCRdb's table has in-frame clones only and misses some. The sample carries around 300,000 clones, about nine tenths recorded once. Germline values: CDR1 KGHSH, CDR2 LQKENI. After removal of 0 bases from V and 5 bases from J, the junction contained 5 bases not matched to a gene. This CDR3 is 16 amino acids long. This sequence joins TRBV18 and TRBJ2-2; TRBD1 aligns across 8 bases. The clonotype comes from a woman under 40 with COVID-19, enrolled during active disease. Source material: peripheral blood. CDR3 in amino acids: CASSPPATGDTGELFF. The CDR3 DNA reads as TGTGCCAGCTCACCACCAGCGACAGGGGATACCGGGGAGCTGTTTTTT.